The 30 T cell receptor beta chains presented below share a single source sample, sequenced in a study of blood T cell repertoires in COVID-19. Clones were read by immunoSEQ multiplex PCR, and TCRdb kept only the in-frame ones, dropping some. The table shows about 140,000 clones, with 70% to 90% occurring only once. The sample was PBMCs or T cells enriched from blood (not recorded which). These receptors were taken from a man aged 45-65 years who had recovered from COVID-19.

This chain's CDR3 is CASSDAGGGNSPLHF. The CDR3, as DNA: TGTGCCAGCAGTGACGCAGGGGGCGGCAATTCACCCCTCCACTTT. This sequence joins TRBV2 and TRBJ1-6, with 8 bases that match TRBD1. This CDR3 is 15 amino acids long. The germline gives CDR1 SNHLY, CDR2 FYNNEI. V gave up 3 bases and J gave up 7 bases; unmatched junction bases: 5.

The chain recombines TRBV15 with TRBJ2-1, with D possibly being TRBD1 (5 bases). This CDR3 spans 13 amino acids. Germline V gene lookup returns CDR1 LNHNV and CDR2 YYDKDF (reference sequence). V was trimmed by 8 bases and J by 4 bases, leaving 12 bases between them. CDR3 sequence: CATRTSPYNEQFF. The DNA for the CDR3 is TGTGCCACCCGGACAAGCCCTTACAATGAGCAGTTCTTC.

This clone was picked up a small number of times. The chain is built from TRBV7-8 and TRBJ1-6, with D maybe TRBD1 (5 bases). V shed 6 bases and J shed 6 bases, with 21 bases lying between them. Germline-derived CDR1 and CDR2 are SGHVS and FQNEAQ. The CDR3 extends over 17 amino acids. The CDR3 DNA is TGTGCCAGCAGAGAACCCGGCGGGGGGAACCCTAATTCACCCCTCCACTTT. Its translation: CASREPGGGNPNSPLHF.

The chain links TRBV7-2 to TRBJ1-2; a weak D match, TRBD1 (5 bases). The CDR3 is made up of 14 amino acids. The germline V gene has CDR1 SGHTA and CDR2 FQGNSA. The V and J ends lost 5 bases and 5 bases respectively, with 15 bases between them. The CDR3 DNA is TGTGCCAGCAGCCCAACAGGAGAAGAATATGGCTACACCTTC. Amino acid sequence: CASSPTGEEYGYTF.

This chain uses TRBV2 with TRBJ1-2; no clear D gene. CDR1 and CDR2 from the germline V gene are SNHLY and FYNNEI. V lost 6 bases to trimming and J lost 0 bases, with 11 bases between them. This CDR3 spans 14 amino acids. The DNA of the CDR3 is TGTGCCAGCAGGGAATTAGTTACTAACTATGGCTACACCTTC. Its translation: CASRELVTNYGYTF.

CDR3 in DNA: TGTGCCAGCAGCCGTGTAGCGGGAGCATCAGATACGCAGTATTTT. Protein: CASSRVAGASDTQYF. The V and J genes are TRBV6-5 and TRBJ2-3, with 9 bases aligning to TRBD2. Per the germline V gene, CDR1 is MNHEY and CDR2 is SVGAGI. Trimming at V came to 6 bases and at J to 4 bases, leaving 8 bases not matched to a gene. This CDR3 comprises 15 residues.

The count of this clone is one. As DNA, the CDR3 is TGTGCCAGCAGCACCGGGACAGGGGTGTCACCCCTCCACTTT. This gives the protein CASSTGTGVSPLHF. The J gene is TRBJ1-6, the V gene TRBV11-1; 10 positions agree with TRBD1. Germline V lookup: CDR1 SGHAT, CDR2 FQDESV (reference sequence). Trimming cost V 5 bases and J 10 bases; bases outside gene matches: 5. The CDR3 is 14 residues long.

The chain joins TRBV28 to TRBJ1-4; D is undetermined. Trimming left V 2 bases short and J 4 bases short, with 8 bases between. The length of the CDR3 is 14 residues. Germline CDR1 is MDHEN and CDR2 is SYDVKM. The CDR3 DNA reads as TGTGCCAGCAGTTTACTTCTAGGTAATGAAAAACTGTTTTTT. Translated: CASSLLLGNEKLFF.

The chain combines TRBV7-9 with TRBJ2-1; possible D gene TRBD2, 6 bases. V was trimmed by 1 base and J by 3 bases, leaving 10 bases between them. The CDR3 length is 15 residues. Germline V gene sequence: CDR1 SEHNR, CDR2 FQNEAQ (reference sequence). The CDR3 nucleotides are TGTGCCAGCAGCTTAGTCGGGGGACTCTACAATGAGCAGTTCTTC. Residues: CASSLVGGLYNEQFF.

V and J are TRBV24-1 and TRBJ2-1, with 9 bases matching TRBD1. Germline V CDR1 and CDR2: KGHDR, SFDVKD. Trimming took 2 bases from V and 7 from J; bases not matched to a gene: 8. The CDR3 totals 16 residues. The CDR3 is CATSDWGQGPGNEQFF. The CDR3 DNA reads TGTGCCACCAGTGATTGGGGACAGGGCCCTGGAAATGAGCAGTTCTTC.

The genes are TRBV7-2 and TRBJ2-2; TRBD2 agrees at 9 bases. There are 15 residues in the CDR3. Trimming took 3 bases from V and 6 from J; bases not matched to a gene: 5. Germline loops: CDR1 SGHTA, CDR2 FQGNSA. The CDR3 DNA reads TGTGCCAGCAGCTTCGGCGGGAGGGTCGCCGGGGAGCTGTTTTTT. It codes for CASSFGGRVAGELFF.

The chain combines TRBV4-1 with TRBJ2-1, with TRBD2 matching 12 bases. The CDR3 has 15 residues. V gave up 5 bases and J gave up 10 bases; unmatched junction bases: 9. Germline V gene lookup returns CDR1 MGHRA and CDR2 YSYEKL. CDR3 region: CASSGETSGSIEQFF. DNA for the CDR3: TGCGCCAGCAGCGGTGAGACTAGCGGGAGCATCGAGCAGTTCTTC.

The chain has TRBV7-3 and TRBJ2-3, with D possibly TRBD2 on 6 matching bases. V was pared by 8 bases and J by 2 bases, with 11 bases between. The CDR3 loop spans 13 amino acids. CDR1 is SGHTA, CDR2 FQGTGA, per germline. CDR3 DNA sequence: TGTGCCAGCGGGACTCTTTTCACAGATACGCAGTATTTT. Translated, it gives CASGTLFTDTQYF.

The genes are TRBV7-6 and TRBJ1-2, with TRBD1 identical over 8 bases. CDR3 length: 15 residues. Germline CDR1 and CDR2: SGHVS and FNYEAQ. Trimming took 8 bases from V and 4 from J; bases not matched to a gene: 12. CDR3 nucleotide sequence: TGTGCCAGCTCCGGCGGGACAGGCACGCTCTATGGCTACACCTTC. It specifies CASSGGTGTLYGYTF.

The rearrangement links TRBV7-8 to TRBJ1-4, with D possibly TRBD1 on 5 matching bases. CDR1 is SGHVS and CDR2 is FQNEAQ in the germline V gene. V shed 5 bases and J shed 6 bases, with 10 bases lying between them. This CDR3 is built from 13 residues. Here the CDR3 DNA reads TGTGCCAGCAGCCGTTCGGGGGATGAAAAACTGTTTTTT. It encodes CASSRSGDEKLFF.

The chain is built from TRBV6-5 and TRBJ2-5; TRBD1 matches 7 bases. J lost 5 bases, V lost 8 bases, and 11 bases had no gene match. The CDR3 spans 14 residues. CDR1 and CDR2 (germline): MNHEY, SVGAGI. In DNA, the CDR3 is TGTGCCAGCGGGCCGGCAGGGGGAAAGGAGACCCAGTACTTC. This translates into CASGPAGGKETQYF.

The chain uses TRBV29-1 and TRBJ1-3; D is ambiguous. V shed 1 base and J shed 8 bases, with 15 bases lying between them. The CDR3 runs 14 residues. From germline, CDR1 is SQVTM and CDR2 ANQGSEA. CDR3: CSVEGRNEGDTIYF. The DNA for the CDR3 is TGCAGCGTTGAAGGGCGGAACGAGGGAGACACCATATATTTT.

The V gene is TRBV4-1, the J gene TRBJ2-4; 8 bases match TRBD2. The CDR3 totals 17 residues. Germline CDR1 and CDR2: MGHRA and YSYEKL. Unmatched junction bases numbered 5, after V lost 1 base and J lost 0 bases. DNA for the CDR3: TGCGCCAGCAGCCAAGTAGGCGGGAGGCTAGCCAAAAACATTCAGTACTTC. It translates to CASSQVGGRLAKNIQYF.

A single count supports this clone. The chain is built from TRBV19 and TRBJ1-3, with D uncertain. Germline V gives CDR1 LNHDA, CDR2 SQIVND (reference sequence). The CDR3 covers 13 residues. V was shortened by 6 bases and J by 0 bases, with 6 bases between the two germline ends. This CDR3 reads CASSPFSGNTIYF. CDR3 sequence (DNA): TGTGCCAGTAGCCCTTTCTCTGGAAACACCATATATTTT.

The chain couples TRBV27 to TRBJ2-7; no clear D gene. Trimming shortened V by 4 bases and J by 3 bases, and 10 bases separated the two germline ends. There are 13 residues in the CDR3. Germline values: CDR1 MNHEY, CDR2 SMNVEV (reference sequence). CDR3 region: CASSSAWSYEQYV. In DNA form, the CDR3 reads TGTGCCAGCAGTTCCGCTTGGAGCTACGAGCAGTACGTC.

V usage is TRBV18 and J usage is TRBJ1-5, with TRBD1 matching 7 bases. This CDR3 contains 17 residues. Germline CDR1 reads KGHSH; CDR2 reads LQKENI. The junction had 7 bases not matched to a gene; V was cut back by 1 base and J by 1 base. CDR3 sequence: CASSPRAGGRSNQPQHF. CDR3 nucleotides: TGTGCCAGCTCACCACGGGCAGGGGGTAGGAGCAATCAGCCCCAGCATTTT.

The chain couples TRBV28 to TRBJ1-6; TRBD1 might be the D (6 bases). The CDR3 totals 15 residues. The germline V gene encodes CDR1 MDHEN and CDR2 SYDVKM. Trimming shortened V by 2 bases and J by 6 bases, and 11 bases separated the two germline ends. CDR3 amino acids: CASSLQGTFNSPLHF. The CDR3 nucleotides read TGTGCCAGCAGTTTACAAGGGACATTTAATTCACCCCTCCACTTT.

This clone occurred once. The gene calls are TRBV6-2 or TRBV6-3 and TRBJ2-7; D is possibly TRBD2 (6 bases). Germline V gene data show CDR1 as MNHEY and CDR2 as SVGEGT. The CDR3 consists of 15 residues. Trimming pared 2 bases from V and 1 base from J, leaving 12 bases between. The CDR3 coding sequence is TGTGCCAGCAGTTACGTGGGACTCATGTCCTACGAGCAGTACTTC. This sequence encodes CASSYVGLMSYEQYF.

V and J are TRBV11-2 and TRBJ2-7; 9 bases fit TRBD1. In germline, CDR1 is SGHAT, CDR2 FQNNGV. Unmatched junction bases numbered 1, after V lost 4 bases and J lost 3 bases. There are 13 residues in the CDR3. The CDR3 bases are TGTGCCAGCAGCTCGGGACAGGGCTACGAGCAGTACGTC. Protein product: CASSSGQGYEQYV.

This sequence joins TRBV7-2 and TRBJ2-3; 15 bases fit TRBD2. The ends lost 4 bases at V and 9 bases at J; junction bases unmatched: 8. The CDR3 is 16 residues long. CDR1 and CDR2 from the germline V gene are SGHTA and FQGNSA. The CDR3 here is CASSSHGLAGGETQYF. The CDR3 DNA reads TGTGCCAGCAGCTCTCATGGACTAGCGGGAGGGGAGACGCAGTATTTT.

The chain links TRBV7-2 to TRBJ2-7; 8 positions match TRBD2. J was trimmed by 7 bases and V by 5 bases; bases with no gene match: 10. CDR3 length: 14 residues. Looked up from germline, CDR1 is SGHTA and CDR2 is FQGNSA. CDR3 sequence (DNA): TGTGCCAGCAGCCCTGGTTTCCGGGGGGGAGAGCAGTACTTC. Its translation is CASSPGFRGGEQYF.

The rearrangement joins TRBV20-1 to TRBJ2-1; D gene uncertain. Germline CDR1 is DFQATT and CDR2 is SNEGSKA (reference sequence). The V end was cut by 3 bases, the J end by 5 bases, with 11 bases between. The CDR3 has 13 residues. CDR3 sequence reads: CSASRPNHNEQFF. The CDR3 DNA reads TGCAGTGCTAGTCGCCCTAACCACAATGAGCAGTTCTTC.

The rearrangement joins TRBV6-6 to TRBJ2-7, with a possible D match to TRBD2 (5 bases). Germline lookup yields CDR1 MNHNY and CDR2 SVGAGI (reference sequence). The CDR3 consists of 15 residues. Trimming stripped 0 bases from V and 0 bases from J, with 9 bases between. The CDR3 here is CASSYSGLSSYEQYV. The CDR3 DNA follows: TGTGCCAGCAGTTACTCAGGACTCAGCTCCTACGAGCAGTACGTC.

The chain uses TRBV18 and TRBJ1-1; D uncertain. The CDR3 is 14 amino acids. Germline assignment: CDR1 KGHSH and CDR2 LQKENI. V was trimmed by 3 bases and J by 4 bases, leaving 12 bases between them. The CDR3 sequence: CASSPTRGVTEAFF. In DNA form, the CDR3 reads TGTGCCAGCTCACCCACGCGTGGAGTCACTGAAGCTTTCTTT.

The chain uses TRBV3-1 (or the pseudogene TRBV3-2) and TRBJ2-3; the match to TRBD2 covers 11 bases. V lost 5 bases to trimming and J lost 3 bases; unmatched junction nucleotides: 7. CDR3 length: 16 residues. CDR1 is LGHDT, CDR2 YNNKEL, per germline (reference sequence). The CDR3 here is CASSSQLAGATDTQYF. Here the CDR3 DNA reads TGTGCCAGCAGCTCCCAACTAGCGGGAGCAACAGATACGCAGTATTTT.